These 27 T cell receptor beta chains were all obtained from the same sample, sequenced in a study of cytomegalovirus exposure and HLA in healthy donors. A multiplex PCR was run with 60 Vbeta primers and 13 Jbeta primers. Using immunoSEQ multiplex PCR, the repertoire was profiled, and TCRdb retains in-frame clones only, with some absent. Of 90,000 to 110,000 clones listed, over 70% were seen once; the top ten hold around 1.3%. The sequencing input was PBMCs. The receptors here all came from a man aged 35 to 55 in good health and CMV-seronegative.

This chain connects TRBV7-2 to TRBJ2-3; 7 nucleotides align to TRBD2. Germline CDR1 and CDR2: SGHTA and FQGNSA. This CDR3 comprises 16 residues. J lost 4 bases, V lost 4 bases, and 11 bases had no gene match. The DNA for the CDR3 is TGTGCCAGCAGCTACGGACGGACTAGTGAGGCAGATACGCAGTATTTT. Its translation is CASSYGRTSEADTQYF.

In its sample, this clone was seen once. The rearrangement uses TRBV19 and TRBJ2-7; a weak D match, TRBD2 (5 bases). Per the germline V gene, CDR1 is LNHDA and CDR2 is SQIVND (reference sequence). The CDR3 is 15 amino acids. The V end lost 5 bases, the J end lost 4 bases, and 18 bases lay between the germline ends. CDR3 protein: CASSPQWRSIYEQYF. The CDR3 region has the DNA TGTGCCAGTAGTCCCCAGTGGAGGTCAATTTACGAGCAGTACTTC.

CDR3 sequence: CASSPGLQTGELFF. The CDR3 region has the DNA TGTGCCAGCTCACCTGGACTGCAAACCGGGGAGCTGTTTTTT. The V and J genes are TRBV18 and TRBJ2-2; D might be TRBD2 (5 bases). The germline CDR1 and CDR2 sequences are KGHSH and LQKENI. V shed 3 bases and J shed 5 bases, with 10 bases lying between them. The CDR3 sequence is 14 residues long.

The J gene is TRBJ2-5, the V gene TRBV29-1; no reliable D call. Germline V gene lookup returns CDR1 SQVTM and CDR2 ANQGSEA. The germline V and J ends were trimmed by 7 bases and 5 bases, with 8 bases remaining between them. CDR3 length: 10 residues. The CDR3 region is CSAGVETQYF. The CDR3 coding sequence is TGCAGCGCCGGAGTGGAGACCCAGTACTTC.

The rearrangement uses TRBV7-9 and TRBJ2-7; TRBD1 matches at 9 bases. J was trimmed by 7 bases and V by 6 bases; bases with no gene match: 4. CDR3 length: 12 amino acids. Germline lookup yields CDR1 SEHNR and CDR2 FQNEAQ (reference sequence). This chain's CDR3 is CASRNRGREQYF. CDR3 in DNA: TGTGCCAGCAGGAACAGGGGGCGGGAGCAGTACTTC.

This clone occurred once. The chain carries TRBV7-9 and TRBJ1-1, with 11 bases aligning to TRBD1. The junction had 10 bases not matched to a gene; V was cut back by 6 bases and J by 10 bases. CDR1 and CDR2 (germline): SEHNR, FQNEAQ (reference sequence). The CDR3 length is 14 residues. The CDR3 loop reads CASSLMDRGLGAFF. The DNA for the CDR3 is TGTGCCAGCAGTTTGATGGACAGGGGGCTGGGAGCTTTCTTT.

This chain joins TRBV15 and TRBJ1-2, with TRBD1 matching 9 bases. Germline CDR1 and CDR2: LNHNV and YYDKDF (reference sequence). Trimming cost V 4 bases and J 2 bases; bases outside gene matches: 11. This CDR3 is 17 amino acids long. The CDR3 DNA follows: TGTGCCACCAGCACAGGACAGGGGACCCCATTAAACTATGGCTACACCTTC. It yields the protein CATSTGQGTPLNYGYTF. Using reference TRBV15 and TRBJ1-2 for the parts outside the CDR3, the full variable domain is DAMVIQNPRYQVTQFGKPVTLSCSQTLNHNVMYWYQQKSSQAPKLLFHYYDKDFNNEADTPDNFQSRRPNTSFCFLDIRSPGLGDTAMYLCATSTGQGTPLNYGYTFGSGTRLTVV.

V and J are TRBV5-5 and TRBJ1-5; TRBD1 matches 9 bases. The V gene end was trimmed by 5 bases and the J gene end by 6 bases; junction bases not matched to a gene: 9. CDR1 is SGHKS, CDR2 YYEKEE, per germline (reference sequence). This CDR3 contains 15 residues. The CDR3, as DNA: TGTGCCAGCAGTCCCACAGGGGGCGGTTTTCAGCCCCAGCATTTT. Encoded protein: CASSPTGGGFQPQHF.

This chain's CDR3 is CASSQTGPYGYTF. The CDR3 coding sequence is TGTGCCAGCAGCCAGACAGGCCCCTATGGCTACACCTTC. J is TRBJ1-2 and V is TRBV7-2; D might be TRBD1 (6 bases). Looked up from germline, CDR1 is SGHTA and CDR2 is FQGNSA. V lost 5 bases and J lost 4, with 11 bases in between. The CDR3 runs to 13 residues.

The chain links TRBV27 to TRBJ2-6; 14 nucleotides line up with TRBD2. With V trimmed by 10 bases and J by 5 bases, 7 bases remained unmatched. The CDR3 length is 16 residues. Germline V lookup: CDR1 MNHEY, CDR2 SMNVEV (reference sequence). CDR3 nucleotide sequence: TGTGCCAAAAGACTAGCGGGAGGGCCTAGGGCCAACGTCCTGACTTTC. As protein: CAKRLAGGPRANVLTF.

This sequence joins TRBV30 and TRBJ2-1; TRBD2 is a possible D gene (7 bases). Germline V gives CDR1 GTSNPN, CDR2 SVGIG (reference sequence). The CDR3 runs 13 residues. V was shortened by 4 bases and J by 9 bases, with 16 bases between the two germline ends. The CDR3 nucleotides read TGTGCCTGGATGTTAGGGGGGGGAGTTGAGCAGTTCTTC. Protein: CAWMLGGGVEQFF.

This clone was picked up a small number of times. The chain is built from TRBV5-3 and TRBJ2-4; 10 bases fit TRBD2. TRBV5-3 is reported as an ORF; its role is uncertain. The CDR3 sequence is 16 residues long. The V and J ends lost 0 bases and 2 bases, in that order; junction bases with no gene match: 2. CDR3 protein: CARSLERGGTKNIQYF. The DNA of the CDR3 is TGTGCCAGAAGCTTGGAGCGGGGGGGCACCAAAAACATTCAGTACTTC.

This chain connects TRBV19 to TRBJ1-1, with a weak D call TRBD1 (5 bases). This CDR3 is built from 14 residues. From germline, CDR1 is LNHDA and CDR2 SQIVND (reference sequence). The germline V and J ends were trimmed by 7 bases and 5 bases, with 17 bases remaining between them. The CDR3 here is CASKEGRVGTEAFF. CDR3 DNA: TGTGCCAGTAAGGAAGGCAGGGTGGGGACTGAAGCTTTCTTT.

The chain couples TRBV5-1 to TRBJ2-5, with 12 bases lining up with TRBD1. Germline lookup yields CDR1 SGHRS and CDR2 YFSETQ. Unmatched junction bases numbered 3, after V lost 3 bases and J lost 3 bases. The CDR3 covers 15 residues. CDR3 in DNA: TGCGCCAGCAGCTCCGGGACAGGGGGCGAAGAGACCCAGTACTTC. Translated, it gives CASSSGTGGEETQYF.

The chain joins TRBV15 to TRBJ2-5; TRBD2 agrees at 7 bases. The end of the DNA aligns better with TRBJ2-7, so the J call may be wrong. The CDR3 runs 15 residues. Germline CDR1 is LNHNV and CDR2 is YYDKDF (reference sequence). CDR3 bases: TGTGCCACCAGCAGAGTCGGGCTAGCGGCGGCCGAGCAGTACTTC. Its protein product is CATSRVGLAAAEQYF.

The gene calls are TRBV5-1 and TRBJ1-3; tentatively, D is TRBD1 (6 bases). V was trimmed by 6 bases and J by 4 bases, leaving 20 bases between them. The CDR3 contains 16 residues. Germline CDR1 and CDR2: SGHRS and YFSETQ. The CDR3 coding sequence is TGCGCCAGCACCCGTTCGGGGGGCGCAGACGGAAACACCATATATTTT. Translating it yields CASTRSGGADGNTIYF.

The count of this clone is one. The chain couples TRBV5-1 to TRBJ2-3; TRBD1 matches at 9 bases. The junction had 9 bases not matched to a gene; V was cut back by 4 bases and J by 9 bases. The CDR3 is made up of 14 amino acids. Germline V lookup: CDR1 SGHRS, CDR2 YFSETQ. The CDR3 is CASSQGQGVGTQYF. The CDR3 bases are TGCGCCAGCAGCCAGGGACAGGGTGTAGGGACGCAGTATTTT.

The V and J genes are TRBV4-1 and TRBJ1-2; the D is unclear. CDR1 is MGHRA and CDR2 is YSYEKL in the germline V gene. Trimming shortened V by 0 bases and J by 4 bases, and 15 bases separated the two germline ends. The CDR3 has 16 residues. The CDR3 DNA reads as TGCGCCAGCAGCCAAGACCCTATTACAGTCCTCTATGGCTACACCTTC. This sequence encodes CASSQDPITVLYGYTF.

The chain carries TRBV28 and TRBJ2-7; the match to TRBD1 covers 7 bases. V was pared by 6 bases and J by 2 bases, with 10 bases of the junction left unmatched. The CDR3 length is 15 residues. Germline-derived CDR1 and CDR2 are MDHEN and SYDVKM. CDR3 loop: CASSRPTGPTYEQYF. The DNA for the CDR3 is TGTGCCAGCAGCCGCCCGACAGGGCCTACCTACGAGCAGTACTTC. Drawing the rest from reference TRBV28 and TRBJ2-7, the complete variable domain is DVKVTQSSRYLVKRTGEKVFLECVQDMDHENMFWYRQDPGLGLRLIYFSYDVKMKEKGDIPEGYSVSREKKERFSLILESASTNQTSMYLCASSRPTGPTYEQYFGPGTRLTVT.

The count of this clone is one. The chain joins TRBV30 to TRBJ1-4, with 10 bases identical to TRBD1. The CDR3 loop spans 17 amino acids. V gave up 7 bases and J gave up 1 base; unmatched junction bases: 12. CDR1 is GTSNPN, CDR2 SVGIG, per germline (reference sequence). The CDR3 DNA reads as TGTGCCTTTAGGACAGGGGGTAGGGGTCGAACTAATGAAAAACTGTTTTTT. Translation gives CAFRTGGRGRTNEKLFF. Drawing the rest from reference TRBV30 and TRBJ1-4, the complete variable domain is SQTIHQWPATLVQPVGSPLSLECTVEGTSNPNLYWYRQAAGRGLQLLFYSVGIGQISSEVPQNLSASRPQDRQFILSSKKLLLSDSGFYLCAFRTGGRGRTNEKLFFGSGTQLSVL.

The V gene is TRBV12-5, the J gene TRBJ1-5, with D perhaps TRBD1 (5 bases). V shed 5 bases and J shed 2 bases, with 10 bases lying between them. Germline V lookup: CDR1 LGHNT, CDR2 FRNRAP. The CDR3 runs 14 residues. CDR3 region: CASGLGGGNQPQHF. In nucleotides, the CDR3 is TGTGCTAGTGGTCTGGGGGGAGGCAATCAGCCCCAGCATTTT. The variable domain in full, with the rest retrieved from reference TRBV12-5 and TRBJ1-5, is DARVTQTPRHKVTEMGQEVTMRCQPILGHNTVFWYRQTMMQGLELLAYFRNRAPLDDSGMPKDRFSAEMPDATLATLKIQPSEPRDSAVYFCASGLGGGNQPQHFGDGTRLSIL.

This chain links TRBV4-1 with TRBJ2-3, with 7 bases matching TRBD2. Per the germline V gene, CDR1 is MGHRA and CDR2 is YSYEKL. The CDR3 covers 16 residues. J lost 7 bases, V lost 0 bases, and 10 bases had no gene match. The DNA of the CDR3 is TGCGCCAGCAGCCAAGATTTCGTATTAGCGGGTTATACGCAGTATTTT. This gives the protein CASSQDFVLAGYTQYF.

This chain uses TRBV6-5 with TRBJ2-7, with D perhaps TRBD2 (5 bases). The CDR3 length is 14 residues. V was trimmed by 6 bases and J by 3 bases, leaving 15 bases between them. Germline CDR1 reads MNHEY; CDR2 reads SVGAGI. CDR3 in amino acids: CASSPDERDYEQYF. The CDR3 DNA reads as TGTGCCAGCAGCCCCGATGAGAGGGACTACGAGCAGTACTTC.

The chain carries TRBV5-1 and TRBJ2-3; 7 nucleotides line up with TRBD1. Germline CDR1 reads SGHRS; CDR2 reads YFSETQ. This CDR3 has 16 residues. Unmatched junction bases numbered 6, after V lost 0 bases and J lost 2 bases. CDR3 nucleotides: TGCGCCAGCAGCTTGGAAAGACAGGGACCCACAGATACGCAGTATTTT. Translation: CASSLERQGPTDTQYF.

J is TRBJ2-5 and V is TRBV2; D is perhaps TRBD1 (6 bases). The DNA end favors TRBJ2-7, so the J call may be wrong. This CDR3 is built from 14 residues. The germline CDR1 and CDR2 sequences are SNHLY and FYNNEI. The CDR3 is CASSRTASSYEQYF. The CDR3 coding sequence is TGTGCCAGCAGCAGGACAGCGAGTTCCTACGAGCAGTACTTC.

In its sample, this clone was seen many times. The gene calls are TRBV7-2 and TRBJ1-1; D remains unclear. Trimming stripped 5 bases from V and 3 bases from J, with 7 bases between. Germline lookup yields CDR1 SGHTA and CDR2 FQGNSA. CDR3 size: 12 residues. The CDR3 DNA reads TGTGCCAGCAGCGGGAGGGACACTGAAGCTTTCTTT. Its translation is CASSGRDTEAFF.

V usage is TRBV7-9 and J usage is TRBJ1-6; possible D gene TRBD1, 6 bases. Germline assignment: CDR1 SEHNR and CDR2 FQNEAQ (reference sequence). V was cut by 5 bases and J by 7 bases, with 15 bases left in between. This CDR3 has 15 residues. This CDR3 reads CASSRATGGNSPLHF. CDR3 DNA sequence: TGTGCCAGCAGCCGGGCGACAGGAGGAAATTCACCCCTCCACTTT.